A single sample is the source of the 3 T cell receptor beta chains below, sequenced in a study of blood T cell repertoires in COVID-19. Measured with immunoSEQ multiplex PCR; TCRdb has only the in-frame clones, and not every one. The sample consists of fewer than 650,000 clones, 70% to 90% of them appearing once. Sequenced material: peripheral blood. The receptors were gathered from a woman aged 45 to 65 with COVID-19, enrolled during active disease.

The chain recombines TRBV3-1 (or the pseudogene TRBV3-2) with TRBJ1-1, with D unclear. V lost 4 bases and J lost 7, with 16 bases in between. Germline V lookup: CDR1 LGHDT, CDR2 YNNKEL (reference sequence). CDR3 length: 14 residues. CDR3 amino acids: CASSPWTGNGEAFF. In DNA, the CDR3 is TGTGCCAGCAGCCCCTGGACCGGGAACGGTGAAGCTTTCTTT.

The V and J genes are TRBV5-1 and TRBJ2-7, with 7 bases aligning to TRBD2. Germline CDR1 SGHRS, CDR2 YFSETQ. The J segment lost 2 bases and the V segment lost 4 bases, leaving 15 bases of the junction unmatched. There are 17 residues in the CDR3. CDR3 loop: CASSHFPVGGITYEQYF. CDR3 in DNA: TGCGCCAGCAGCCACTTCCCAGTGGGGGGGATTACCTACGAGCAGTACTTC.

The CDR3 reads CASSEQGHTEAFF. The CDR3 region has the DNA TGTGCCAGCAGTGAACAGGGTCACACTGAAGCTTTCTTT. The rearrangement joins TRBV6-1 to TRBJ1-1, with D perhaps matching TRBD1 (5 bases). The germline CDR1 and CDR2 sequences are MNHNS and SASEGT. CDR3 length: 13 residues. V was clipped by 2 bases and J by 3 bases, with 7 bases between them.